This T cell receptor (beta chain) appears in the sequencing data of a study of blood T cell repertoires in COVID-19. Study at large: Nucleic acid was either cDNA or gDNA, and it came from T cells, B-cell-depleted T cells, or PBMCs.

This clone has a handful of counts. In the authors' workflow: Amplified reference gene primers provided the basis for estimating nucleated cell counts. The method was immunoSEQ multiplex PCR; TCRdb's version includes in-frame clones alone and lacks a portion of them. That table furnishes V, J and clone size, whereas the DNA furnished D and trimming. The table includes around 70,000 clones, approximately 89% detected once. Material for sequencing was peripheral blood. The TCR sequence derives from an elderly man with acute or convalescent COVID-19.

The CDR3 DNA reads as TGCGCCAGCAGCATGGGAGGGAGTACCAATGAGCAGTTCTTC. Residues: CASSMGGSTNEQFF. This chain links TRBV5-1 with TRBJ2-1; 7 nucleotides agree with TRBD2. Germline values: CDR1 SGHRS, CDR2 YFSETQ. J lost 6 bases, V lost 4 bases, and 7 bases had no gene match. This CDR3 comprises 14 residues.